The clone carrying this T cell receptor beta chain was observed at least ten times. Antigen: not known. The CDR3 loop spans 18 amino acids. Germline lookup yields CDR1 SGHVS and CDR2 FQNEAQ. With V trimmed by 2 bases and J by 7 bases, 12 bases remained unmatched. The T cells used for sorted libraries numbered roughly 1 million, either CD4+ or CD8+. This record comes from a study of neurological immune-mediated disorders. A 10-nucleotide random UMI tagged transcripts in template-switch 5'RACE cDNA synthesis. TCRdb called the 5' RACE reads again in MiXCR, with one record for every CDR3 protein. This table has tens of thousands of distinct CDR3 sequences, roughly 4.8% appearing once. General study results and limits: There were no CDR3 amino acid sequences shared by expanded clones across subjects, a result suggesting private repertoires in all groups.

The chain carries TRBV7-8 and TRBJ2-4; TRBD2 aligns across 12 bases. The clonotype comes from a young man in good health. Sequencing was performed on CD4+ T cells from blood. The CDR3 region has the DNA TGTGCCAGCAGCTTATGGAGACTAGCGGGGGCCCCAGGGAACATTCAGTACTTC. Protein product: CASSLWRLAGAPGNIQYF.